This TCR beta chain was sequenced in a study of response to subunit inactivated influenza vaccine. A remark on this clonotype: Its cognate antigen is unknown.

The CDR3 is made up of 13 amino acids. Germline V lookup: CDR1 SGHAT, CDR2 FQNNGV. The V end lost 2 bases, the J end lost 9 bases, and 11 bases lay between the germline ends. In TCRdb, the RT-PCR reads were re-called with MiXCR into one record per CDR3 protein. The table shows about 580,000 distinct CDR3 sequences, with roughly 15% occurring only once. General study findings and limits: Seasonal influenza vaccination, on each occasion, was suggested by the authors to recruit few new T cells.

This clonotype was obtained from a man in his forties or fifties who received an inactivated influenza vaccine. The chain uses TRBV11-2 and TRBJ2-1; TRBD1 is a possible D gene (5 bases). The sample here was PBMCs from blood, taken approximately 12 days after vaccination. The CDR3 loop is CASSLRAGFEQFF. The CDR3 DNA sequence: TGTGCCAGCAGCTTAAGGGCAGGGTTTGAGCAGTTCTTC.